This TCR beta chain was captured by sequencing in a study of siplizumab effects on memory and regulatory T cells. The study's findings and limits: For siplizumab cultures, the suppressive function of their proliferating Tregs was not confirmed. Among alloreactive clones, only a minor fraction mapped to unstimulated subsets. Proliferating clones, CD4+ or CD8+, lacked an assignable naive or memory phenotype in roughly 80-97% of cases.

The assay was immunoSEQ multiplex PCR, and TCRdb's table has in-frame clones only and misses some. The sample consists of tens of thousands of clones, around 97% of them appearing once. Of note for this clone: Its antigen is undetermined.

The CDR3 length is 13 residues. Germline V gene sequence: CDR1 SEHNR, CDR2 FQNEAQ (reference sequence). Between the trimmed V and J ends, which lost 4 bases and 5 bases, there was a span of 8 bases. The sequenced material came from naive CD8+ T cells sorted from blood. The receptor comes from a human donor in good health. The genes are TRBV7-9 and TRBJ2-2, with a possible D match to TRBD1 (6 bases). CDR3 DNA sequence: TGTGCCAGCAGCTACGGACAGACCGGGGAGCTGTTTTTT. Amino acids: CASSYGQTGELFF.